This TCR beta chain derives from a study of blood T cell repertoires in COVID-19. Study information: The samples span acute and convalescent COVID-19 from the United States, Italy and Spain. Sample material is recorded as cDNA or gDNA derived from T cells, B-cell-depleted T cells, or PBMCs.

Per the germline V gene, CDR1 is GTSNPN and CDR2 is SVGIG (reference sequence). V trimming: 2 bases; J trimming: 0 bases; junction bases outside the gene matches: 19. The CDR3 runs 20 residues. Sequencing was performed with immunoSEQ multiplex PCR; in TCRdb, only in-frame clones are kept and a portion is missing. The data contain roughly 300,000 clones, nearly 90% of them singletons. The sequenced sample consisted of PBMCs or T cells enriched from blood (not recorded which). The clonotype was recovered from a woman under 40 who had recovered from COVID-19. The chain links TRBV30 to TRBJ2-7, with 10 bases lining up with TRBD1. The CDR3 sequence is CAWSPPPTGGPSPLSYEQYF. CDR3 nucleotides: TGTGCCTGGAGTCCACCCCCGACAGGGGGCCCTTCCCCCCTCTCCTACGAGCAGTACTTC.